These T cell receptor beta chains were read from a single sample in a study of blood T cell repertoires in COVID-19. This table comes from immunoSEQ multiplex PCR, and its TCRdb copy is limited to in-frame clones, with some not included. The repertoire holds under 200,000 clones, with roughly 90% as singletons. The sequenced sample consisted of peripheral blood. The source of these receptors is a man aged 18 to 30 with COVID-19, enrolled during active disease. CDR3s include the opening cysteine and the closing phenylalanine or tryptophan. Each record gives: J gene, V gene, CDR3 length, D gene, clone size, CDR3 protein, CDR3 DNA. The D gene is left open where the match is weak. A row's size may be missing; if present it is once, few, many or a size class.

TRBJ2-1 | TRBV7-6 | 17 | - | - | CASSLGVFRQLYNEQFF | TGTGCCAGCAGCTTGGGTGTCTTTCGACAGCTCTACAATGAGCAGTTCTTC
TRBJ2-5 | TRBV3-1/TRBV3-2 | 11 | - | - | CASSLTGAQYF | TGTGCCAGCAGCCTAACCGGAGCCCAGTACTTC
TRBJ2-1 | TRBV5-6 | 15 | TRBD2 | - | CASSLGGGSYNEQFF | TGTGCCAGCAGCTTGGGGGGCGGGAGCTACAATGAGCAGTTCTTC
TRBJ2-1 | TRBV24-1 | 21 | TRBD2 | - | CATSAAPGLAGGRSSYNEQFF | TGTGCCACCAGTGCTGCACCGGGACTAGCGGGAGGGCGAAGCTCCTACAATGAGCAGTTCTTC
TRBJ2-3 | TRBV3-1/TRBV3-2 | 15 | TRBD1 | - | CASSPRDRSTDTQYF | TGTGCCAGCAGCCCTCGGGACAGGAGCACAGATACGCAGTATTTT
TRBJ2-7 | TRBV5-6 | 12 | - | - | CASSRGTSEQYF | TGTGCCAGCAGCCGAGGGACATCCGAGCAGTACTTC
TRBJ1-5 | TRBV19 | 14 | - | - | CASSLSDSNQPQHF | TGTGCCAGTAGTCTTTCAGATAGCAATCAGCCCCAGCATTTT
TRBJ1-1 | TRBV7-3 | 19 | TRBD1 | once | CASSLGYRGQVIVSTEAFF | TGTGCCAGCAGCTTAGGTTACCGGGGACAGGTAATTGTCAGCACTGAAGCTTTCTTT
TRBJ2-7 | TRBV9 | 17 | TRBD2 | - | CASSGSGLAGPWDEQYF | TGTGCCAGCAGCGGCTCGGGACTAGCGGGACCCTGGGACGAGCAGTACTTC
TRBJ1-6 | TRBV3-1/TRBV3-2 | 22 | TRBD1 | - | CASSQDTGGQVRRSSYNSPLHF | TGTGCCAGCAGCCAAGATACGGGGGGACAGGTTCGTCGCAGCTCCTATAATTCACCCCTCCACTTT
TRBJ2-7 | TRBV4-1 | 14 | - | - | CASSQKDTSYEQYF | TGCGCCAGCAGCCAAAAAGACACCTCCTACGAGCAGTACTTC
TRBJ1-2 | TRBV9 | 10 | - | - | CASEGEGYTF | TGTGCCAGCGAGGGCGAGGGCTACACCTTC
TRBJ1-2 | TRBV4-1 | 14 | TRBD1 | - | CASSSRGQGQGYTF | TGCGCCAGCAGCTCCCGCGGACAGGGTCAAGGCTACACCTTC
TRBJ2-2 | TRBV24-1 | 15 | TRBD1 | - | CATSPGTASVGELFF | TGTGCCACCAGTCCCGGGACAGCCTCTGTCGGGGAGCTGTTTTTT
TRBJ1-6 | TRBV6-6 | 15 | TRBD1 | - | CASSSGTGWDSPLHF | TGTGCCAGCAGTTCCGGGACAGGGTGGGATTCACCCCTCCACTTT
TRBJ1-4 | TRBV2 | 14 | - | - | CASKIDRLNEKLFF | TGTGCCAGCAAGATTGACAGGCTTAATGAAAAACTGTTTTTT
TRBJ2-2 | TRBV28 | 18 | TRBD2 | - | CAIFSGTRGRRNTGELFF | TGTGCCATATTCAGCGGGACTAGGGGCCGCCGGAACACCGGGGAGCTGTTTTTT
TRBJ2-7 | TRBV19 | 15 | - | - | CASSIDGRRFDEQYF | TGTGCCAGTAGTATAGATGGTCGGCGGTTCGACGAGCAGTACTTC
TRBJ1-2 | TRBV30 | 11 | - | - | CAWSVGRVYTF | TGTGCCTGGAGTGTGGGCAGGGTTTACACCTTC
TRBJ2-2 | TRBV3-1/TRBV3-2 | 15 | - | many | CASSQGGTNTGELFF | TGTGCCAGCAGCCAAGGCGGGACGAACACCGGGGAGCTGTTTTTT
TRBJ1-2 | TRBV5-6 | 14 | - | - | CASSSGQANYGYTF | TGTGCCAGCAGCTCTGGCCAGGCTAACTATGGCTACACCTTC
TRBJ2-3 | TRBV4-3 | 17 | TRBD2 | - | CASSQDAAGGPTDTQYF | TGCGCCAGCAGCCAAGATGCAGCGGGAGGGCCCACAGATACGCAGTATTTT
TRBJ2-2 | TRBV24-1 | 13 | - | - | CATDGGGTGELFF | TGTGCCACCGACGGGGGAGGCACCGGGGAGCTGTTTTTT
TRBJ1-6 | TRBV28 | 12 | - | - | CASRLEDSPLHF | TGTGCCAGCAGGCTCGAGGATTCACCCCTCCACTTT
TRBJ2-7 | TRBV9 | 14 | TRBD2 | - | CASSESGGSYEQYF | TGTGCCAGCAGCGAGTCGGGGGGCTCCTACGAGCAGTACTTC
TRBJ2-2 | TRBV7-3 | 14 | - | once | CASSSRLVTGELFF | TGTGCCAGCAGCAGCCGTTTGGTAACCGGGGAGCTGTTTTTT
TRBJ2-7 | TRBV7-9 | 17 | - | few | CASSLIGGQGPSYEQYF | TGTGCCAGCAGCTTAATCGGGGGGCAGGGGCCCTCCTACGAGCAGTACTTC
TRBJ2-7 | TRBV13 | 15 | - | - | CASSSRLEAAYEQYF | TGTGCCAGCAGCTCCCGACTGGAAGCCGCCTACGAGCAGTACTTC
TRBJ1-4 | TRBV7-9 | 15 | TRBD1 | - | CASSFPGQDDEKLFF | TGTGCCAGCAGCTTCCCGGGACAGGATGATGAAAAACTGTTTTTT